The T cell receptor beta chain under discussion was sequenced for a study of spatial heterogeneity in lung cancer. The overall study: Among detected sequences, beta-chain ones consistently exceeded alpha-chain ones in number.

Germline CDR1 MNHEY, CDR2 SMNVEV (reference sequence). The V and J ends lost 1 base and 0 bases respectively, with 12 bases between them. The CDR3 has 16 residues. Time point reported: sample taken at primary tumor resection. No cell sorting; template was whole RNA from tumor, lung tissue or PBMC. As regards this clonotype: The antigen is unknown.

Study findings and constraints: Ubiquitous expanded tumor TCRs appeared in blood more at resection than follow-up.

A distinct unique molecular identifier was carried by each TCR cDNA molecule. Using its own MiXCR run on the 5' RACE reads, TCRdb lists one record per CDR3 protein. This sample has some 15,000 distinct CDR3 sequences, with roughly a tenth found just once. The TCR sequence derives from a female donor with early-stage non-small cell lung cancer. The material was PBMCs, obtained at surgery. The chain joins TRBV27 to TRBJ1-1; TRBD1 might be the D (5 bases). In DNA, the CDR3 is TGTGCCAGCAGTTTATTTATTCGGGGCATGAACACTGAAGCTTTCTTT. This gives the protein CASSLFIRGMNTEAFF.